Listed below are T cell receptor beta chains from one sample, sequenced in a study of blood T cell repertoires in COVID-19. Profiled with immunoSEQ multiplex PCR; TCRdb holds only in-frame clones, not every one. The sample has approximately 280,000 clones, less than 85% seen once. Sequenced sample: PBMCs or T cells enriched from blood (not recorded which). These receptors were taken from a woman aged 45-60 years who had recovered from COVID-19. Both conserved end residues are part of each CDR3. Only some rows state a clone size, as once, few, many or a class for expanded clones.

V: TRBV3-1/TRBV3-2
size: NA
J: TRBJ1-1
CDR3: CASSHRTVRDTEAFF

V: TRBV27
size: NA
J: TRBJ2-1
CDR3: CASSLSSRLVGRAEEQFF

V: TRBV27
size: NA
J: TRBJ2-7
CDR3: CASSSRVQGRSYEQYF

V: TRBV18
size: NA
J: TRBJ1-5
CDR3: CASSPGQFNQPQHF

V: TRBV5-1
size: NA
J: TRBJ2-7
CDR3: CASSLRVTGGGWDEQYF

V: TRBV10-3
size: NA
J: TRBJ1-1
CDR3: CAINSVQGMGSTEAFF

V: TRBV9
size: NA
J: TRBJ1-1
CDR3: CASSVHTGGTEAFF

V: TRBV15
size: NA
J: TRBJ1-1
CDR3: CATSRSRGEGTEAFF

V: TRBV7-6
size: NA
J: TRBJ1-2
CDR3: CASSSQGYGYTF

V: TRBV7-2
size: NA
J: TRBJ1-1
CDR3: CASSRDRGNTEAFF

V: TRBV7-2
size: NA
J: TRBJ2-2
CDR3: CASSLVTSRTGELFF

V: TRBV29-1
size: NA
J: TRBJ1-4
CDR3: CSAGQGLSEKLFF

V: TRBV5-6
size: NA
J: TRBJ1-3
CDR3: CASSWGGFNGNTIYF

V: TRBV6-6
size: NA
J: TRBJ2-7
CDR3: CASSYDSYHEQCF

V: TRBV30
size: NA
J: TRBJ1-6
CDR3: CAWSAGGTYNSPLHF

V: TRBV6-5
size: NA
J: TRBJ2-1
CDR3: CASSYTGGRAQNEQFF

V: TRBV9
size: NA
J: TRBJ2-3
CDR3: CASSVATGTSGSTDTQYF

V: TRBV7-3
size: NA
J: TRBJ1-2
CDR3: CASSLSSEGGYTF

V: TRBV7-8
size: few
J: TRBJ1-4
CDR3: CASSLAGAGSEKLFF

V: TRBV5-1
size: NA
J: TRBJ2-7
CDR3: CASSADREHEQYF

V: TRBV18
size: NA
J: TRBJ1-4
CDR3: CASSPGTGGEKLFF

V: TRBV29-1
size: NA
J: TRBJ2-2
CDR3: CSVEDLQGNTGELFF

V: TRBV29-1
size: NA
J: TRBJ2-7
CDR3: CSVGQPPLGEQYF

V: TRBV7-9
size: once
J: TRBJ2-5
CDR3: CASSSSLAEETQYF

V: TRBV6-5
size: few
J: TRBJ2-7
CDR3: CASSTRGRSYEQYF

V: TRBV27
size: once
J: TRBJ2-2
CDR3: CASSLSSGRGTGELFF

V: TRBV11-2
size: NA
J: TRBJ1-1
CDR3: CASSLGRGTGNTEAFF

V: TRBV6-5
size: NA
J: TRBJ1-1
CDR3: CATSSLSTGGGGAFF

V: TRBV11-2
size: NA
J: TRBJ1-2
CDR3: CASSLGATGANYGYTF

V: TRBV28
size: few
J: TRBJ1-2
CDR3: CASSVERWFNYGYTF

V: TRBV12-3/TRBV12-4
size: NA
J: TRBJ1-2
CDR3: CASSLIDYGYTF